The clone carrying this TCR beta chain was seen a handful of times. Its antigen remains unknown. Investigators reverse transcribed all isolated RNA, so they sequenced expressed TCRB transcripts. Profiled with immunoSEQ multiplex PCR; TCRdb holds only in-frame clones, not every one. Seen here are approximately 330,000 clones, 8% to 13% observed once, and the top ten hold under 0.02%. Trimming at V came to 3 bases and at J to 7 bases, leaving 14 bases not matched to a gene. Germline loops: CDR1 KGHSH, CDR2 LQKENI. The CDR3 spans 17 residues. These data come from a study of beta chain features in type 1 diabetes. The study's findings and limits: Highly expressing activated T cells could be over-counted with a cDNA template.

V gene TRBV18 combines with J gene TRBJ2-1, with 8 bases that match TRBD2. This TCR derives from a woman in her twenties or thirties in good health. Sequences were obtained from naive CD4+ T cells from blood. The CDR3 DNA reads as TGTGCCAGCTCACCCCCGCCGGGAGGGGAGATGAAGAATGAGCAGTTCTTC. Amino acids: CASSPPPGGEMKNEQFF.